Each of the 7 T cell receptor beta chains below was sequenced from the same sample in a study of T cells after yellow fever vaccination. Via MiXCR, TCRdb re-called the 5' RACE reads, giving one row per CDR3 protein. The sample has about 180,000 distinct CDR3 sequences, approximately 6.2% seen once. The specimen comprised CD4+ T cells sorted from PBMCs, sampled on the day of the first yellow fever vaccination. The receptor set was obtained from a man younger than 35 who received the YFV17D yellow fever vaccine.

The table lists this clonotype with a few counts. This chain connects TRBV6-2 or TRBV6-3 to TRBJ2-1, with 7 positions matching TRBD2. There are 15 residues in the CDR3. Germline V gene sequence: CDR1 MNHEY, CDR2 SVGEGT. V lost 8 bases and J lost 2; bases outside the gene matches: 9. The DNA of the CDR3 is TGTGCCAGCTTCGGGCGGGGGAGAGCCTACAATGAGCAGTTCTTC. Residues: CASFGRGRAYNEQFF.

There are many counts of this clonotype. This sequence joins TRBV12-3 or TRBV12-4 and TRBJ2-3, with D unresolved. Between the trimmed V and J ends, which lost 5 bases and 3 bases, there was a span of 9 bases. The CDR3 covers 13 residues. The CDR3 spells CASSPPGTDTQYF. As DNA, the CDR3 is TGTGCCAGCAGTCCCCCTGGTACAGATACGCAGTATTTT.

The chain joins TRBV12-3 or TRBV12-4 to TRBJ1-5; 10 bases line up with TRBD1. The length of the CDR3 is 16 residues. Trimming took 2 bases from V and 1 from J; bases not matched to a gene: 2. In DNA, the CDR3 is TGTGCCAGCAGTTTATTGACAGGGGGCAGCAATCAGCCCCAGCATTTT. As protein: CASSLLTGGSNQPQHF.

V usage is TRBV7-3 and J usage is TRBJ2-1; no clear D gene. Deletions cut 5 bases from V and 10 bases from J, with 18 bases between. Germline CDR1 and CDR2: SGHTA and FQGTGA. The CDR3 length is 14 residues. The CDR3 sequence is CASSPDRRDGEQFF. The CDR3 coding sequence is TGTGCCAGCAGCCCCGACCGGAGAGATGGGGAGCAGTTCTTC.

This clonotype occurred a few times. CDR3 region: CSARHPSGENYNEQFF. The CDR3, as DNA: TGCAGTGCTAGACACCCTTCCGGGGAAAACTACAATGAGCAGTTCTTC. V usage is TRBV20-1 and J usage is TRBJ2-1, with D possibly matching TRBD2 (5 bases). Trimming took off 2 bases at V and 3 bases at J, with 17 bases between the two ends. CDR3 size: 16 residues. The germline V gene has CDR1 DFQATT and CDR2 SNEGSKA (reference sequence).

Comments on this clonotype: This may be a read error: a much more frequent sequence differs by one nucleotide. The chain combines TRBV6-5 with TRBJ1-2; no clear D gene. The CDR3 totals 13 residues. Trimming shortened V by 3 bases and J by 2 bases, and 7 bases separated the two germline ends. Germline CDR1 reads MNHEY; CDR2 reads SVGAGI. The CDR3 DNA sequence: TGTGCCAGCAGTTATGGCAGGAACTATGGCTACACCTTC. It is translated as CASSYGRNYGYTF.

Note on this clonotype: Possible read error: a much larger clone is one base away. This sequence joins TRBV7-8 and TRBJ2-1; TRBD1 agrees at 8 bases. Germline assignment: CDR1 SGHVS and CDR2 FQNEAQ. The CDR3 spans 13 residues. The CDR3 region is CARSQQWTGPRIF. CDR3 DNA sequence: TGTGCCAGAAGCCAGCAATGGACAGGGCCCAGAATCTTC.